This T cell receptor (beta chain) was found in a study of blood T cells in healthy people across ages. Overall study context: In model experiments, template switching was able to capture about one barcoded beta molecule for every two T cells that were present.

As to this clonotype: Its antigen is still unknown.

Findings and caveats of the study: Per-million-T-cell TCR beta diversity fell roughly linearly with age. Not knowing donor CMV status may have confounded expanded clonotype changes. Long-lived and aged donors differed, with more naive CD4+ cells and higher diversity in the long-lived.

With a J-beta primer mix and a sample-barcoded 5' primer, a second PCR ran 7 to 11 cycles. TCRdb recomputed calls from the 5' RACE reads with MiXCR, one row per CDR3 protein. The profile covers about 580,000 distinct CDR3 sequences, with more than 45% appearing a single time and around 23% taken by the ten largest. V dropped 2 bases and J dropped 9; count of bases not matched to a gene: 9. The germline CDR1 and CDR2 sequences are LGHDT and YNNKEL (reference sequence). CDR3 length: 15 residues. The clonotype was recovered from an elderly man in good health. The chain recombines TRBV3-1 with TRBJ2-7; TRBD1 matches at 11 bases. Sequences were obtained from blood. In DNA, the CDR3 is TGTGCCAGCAGCCAAAACCGGGACAGGGGGTTTGGGCAGTACTTC. It encodes CASSQNRDRGFGQYF.